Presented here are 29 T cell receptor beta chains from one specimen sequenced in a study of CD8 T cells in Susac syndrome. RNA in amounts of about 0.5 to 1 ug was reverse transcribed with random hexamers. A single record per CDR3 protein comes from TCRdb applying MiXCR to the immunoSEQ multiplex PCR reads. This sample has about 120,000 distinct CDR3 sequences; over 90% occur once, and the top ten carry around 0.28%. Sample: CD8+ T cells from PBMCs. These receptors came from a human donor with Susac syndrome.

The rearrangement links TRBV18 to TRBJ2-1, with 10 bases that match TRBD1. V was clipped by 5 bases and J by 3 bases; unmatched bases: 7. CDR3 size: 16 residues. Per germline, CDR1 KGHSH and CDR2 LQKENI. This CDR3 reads CASSSTGGLRYNEQFF. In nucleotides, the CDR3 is TGTGCCAGCTCATCGACAGGGGGCTTACGCTACAATGAGCAGTTCTTC. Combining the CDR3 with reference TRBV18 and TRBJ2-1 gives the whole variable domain NAGVMQNPRHLVRRRGQEARLRCSPMKGHSHVYWYRQLPEEGLKFMVYLQKENIIDESGMPKERFSAEFPKEGPSILRIQQVVRGDSAAYFCASSSTGGLRYNEQFFGPGTRLTVL.

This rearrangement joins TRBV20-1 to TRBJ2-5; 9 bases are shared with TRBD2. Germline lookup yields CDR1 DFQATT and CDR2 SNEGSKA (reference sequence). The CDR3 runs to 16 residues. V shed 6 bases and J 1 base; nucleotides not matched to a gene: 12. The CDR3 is CSAYRAGGDPQETQYF. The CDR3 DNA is TGCAGTGCCTACAGGGCGGGGGGGGACCCCCAAGAGACCCAGTACTTC.

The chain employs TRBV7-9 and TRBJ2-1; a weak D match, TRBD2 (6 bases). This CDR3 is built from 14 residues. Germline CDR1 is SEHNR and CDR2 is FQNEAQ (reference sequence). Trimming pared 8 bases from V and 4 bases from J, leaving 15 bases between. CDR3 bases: TGTGCCAGCTACGGGAGCCCGGTTTACAATGAGCAGTTCTTC. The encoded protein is CASYGSPVYNEQFF.

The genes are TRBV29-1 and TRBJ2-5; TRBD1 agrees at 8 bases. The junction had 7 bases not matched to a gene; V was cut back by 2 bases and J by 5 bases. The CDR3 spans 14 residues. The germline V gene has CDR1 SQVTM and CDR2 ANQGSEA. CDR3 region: CSVELTGEWETQYF. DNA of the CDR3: TGCAGCGTTGAACTGACAGGGGAGTGGGAGACCCAGTACTTC.

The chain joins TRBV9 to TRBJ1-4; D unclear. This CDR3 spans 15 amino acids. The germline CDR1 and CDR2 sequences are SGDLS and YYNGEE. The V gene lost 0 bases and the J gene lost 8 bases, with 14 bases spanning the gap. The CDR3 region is CASSVGGGMREKLFF. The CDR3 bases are TGTGCCAGCAGCGTAGGTGGAGGGATGCGAGAAAAACTGTTTTTT.

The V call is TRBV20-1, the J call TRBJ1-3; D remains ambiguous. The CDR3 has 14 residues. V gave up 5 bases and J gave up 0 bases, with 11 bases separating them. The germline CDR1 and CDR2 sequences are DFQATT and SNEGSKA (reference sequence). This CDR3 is CSAYNTHSGNTIYF. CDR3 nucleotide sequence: TGCAGTGCTTACAATACACACTCTGGAAACACCATATATTTT.

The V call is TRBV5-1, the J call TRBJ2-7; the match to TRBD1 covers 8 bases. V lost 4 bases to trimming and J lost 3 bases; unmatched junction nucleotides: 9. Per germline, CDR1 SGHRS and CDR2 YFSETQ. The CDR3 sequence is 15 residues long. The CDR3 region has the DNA TGCGCCAGCAGCCCCAGCCCAGGGGGCGACTACGAGCAGTACTTC. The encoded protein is CASSPSPGGDYEQYF.

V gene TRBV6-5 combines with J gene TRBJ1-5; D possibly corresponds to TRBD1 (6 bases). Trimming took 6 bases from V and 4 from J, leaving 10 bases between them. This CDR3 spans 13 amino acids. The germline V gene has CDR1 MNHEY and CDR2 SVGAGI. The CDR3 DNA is TGTGCCAGCAGCACAGGGTTGAATCAGCCCCAGCATTTT. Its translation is CASSTGLNQPQHF.

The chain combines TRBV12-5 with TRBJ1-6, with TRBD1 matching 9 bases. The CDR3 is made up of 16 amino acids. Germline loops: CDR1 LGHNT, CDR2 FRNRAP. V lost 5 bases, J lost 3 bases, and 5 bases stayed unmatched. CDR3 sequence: CASGTQGQGYNSPLHF. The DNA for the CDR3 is TGTGCTAGTGGTACACAGGGACAGGGCTATAATTCACCCCTCCACTTT.

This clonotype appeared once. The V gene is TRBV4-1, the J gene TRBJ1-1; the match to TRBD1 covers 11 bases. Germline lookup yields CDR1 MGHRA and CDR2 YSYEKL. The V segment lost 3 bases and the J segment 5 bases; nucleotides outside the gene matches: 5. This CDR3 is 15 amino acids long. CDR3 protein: CASSQVGQGATEAFF. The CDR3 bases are TGCGCCAGCAGCCAGGTTGGACAGGGGGCGACTGAAGCTTTCTTT.

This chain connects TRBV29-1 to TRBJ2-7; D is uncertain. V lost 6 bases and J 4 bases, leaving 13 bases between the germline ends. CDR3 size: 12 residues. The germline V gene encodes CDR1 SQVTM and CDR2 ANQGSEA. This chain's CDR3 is CSVPVSPYEQYF. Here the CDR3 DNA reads TGCAGCGTCCCCGTCTCCCCGTACGAGCAGTACTTC.

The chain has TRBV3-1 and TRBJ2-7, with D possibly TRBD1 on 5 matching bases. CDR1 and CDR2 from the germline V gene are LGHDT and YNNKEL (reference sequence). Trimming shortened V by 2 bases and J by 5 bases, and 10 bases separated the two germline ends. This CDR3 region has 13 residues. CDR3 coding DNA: TGTGCCAGCAGCCAACCCCCCAGGGACGAGCAGTACTTC. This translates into CASSQPPRDEQYF.

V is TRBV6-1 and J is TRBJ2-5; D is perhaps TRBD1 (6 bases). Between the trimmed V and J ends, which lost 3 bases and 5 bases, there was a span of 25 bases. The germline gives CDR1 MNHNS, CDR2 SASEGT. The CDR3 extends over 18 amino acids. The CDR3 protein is CASSEALEGGMARETQYF. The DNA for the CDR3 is TGTGCCAGCAGTGAGGCACTGGAAGGGGGTATGGCGAGGGAGACCCAGTACTTC.

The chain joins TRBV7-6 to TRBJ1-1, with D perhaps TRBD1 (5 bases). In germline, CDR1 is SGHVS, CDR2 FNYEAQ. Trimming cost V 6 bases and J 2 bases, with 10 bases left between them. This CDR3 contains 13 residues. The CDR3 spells CASRWTTNTEAFF. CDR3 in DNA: TGTGCCAGCAGGTGGACAACCAACACTGAAGCTTTCTTT. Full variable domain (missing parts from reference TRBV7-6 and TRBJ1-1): GAGVSQSPRYKVTKRGQDVALRCDPISGHVSLYWYRQALGQGPEFLTYFNYEAQQDKSGLPNDRFSAERPEGSISTLTIQRTEQRDSAMYRCASRWTTNTEAFFGQGTRLTVV.

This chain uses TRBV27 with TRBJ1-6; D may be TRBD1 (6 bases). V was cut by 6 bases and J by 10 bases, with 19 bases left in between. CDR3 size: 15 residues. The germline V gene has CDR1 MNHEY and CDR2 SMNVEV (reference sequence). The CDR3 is CASRILLQGTSPLHF. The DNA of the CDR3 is TGTGCCAGCAGGATCCTCCTCCAGGGGACCTCACCCCTCCACTTT.

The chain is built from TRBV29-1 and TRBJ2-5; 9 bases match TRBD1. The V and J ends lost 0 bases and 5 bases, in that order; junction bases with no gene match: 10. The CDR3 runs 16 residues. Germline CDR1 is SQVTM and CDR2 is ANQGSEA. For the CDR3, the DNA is TGCAGCGTTGAAGATCTTCGGGACAGGGTCCAGGAGACCCAGTACTTC. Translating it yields CSVEDLRDRVQETQYF.

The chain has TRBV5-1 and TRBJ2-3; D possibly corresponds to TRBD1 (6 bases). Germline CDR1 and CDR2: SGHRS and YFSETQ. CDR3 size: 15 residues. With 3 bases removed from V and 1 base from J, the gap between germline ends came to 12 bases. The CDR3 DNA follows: TGCGCCAGCAGCTCGGTGGACAGCCGCACAGATACGCAGTATTTT. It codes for CASSSVDSRTDTQYF.

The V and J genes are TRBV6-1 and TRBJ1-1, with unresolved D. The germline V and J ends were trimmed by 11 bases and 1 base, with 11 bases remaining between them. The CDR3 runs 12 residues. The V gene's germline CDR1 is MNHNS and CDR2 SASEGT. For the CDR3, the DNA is TGTGCCGCCCCGGGCAGGAACACTGAAGCTTTCTTT. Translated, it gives CAAPGRNTEAFF.

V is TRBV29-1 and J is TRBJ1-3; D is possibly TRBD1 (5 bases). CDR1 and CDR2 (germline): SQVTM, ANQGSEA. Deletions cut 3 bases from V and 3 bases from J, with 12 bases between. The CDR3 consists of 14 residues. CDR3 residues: CSVETDLDGNTIYF. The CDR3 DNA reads TGCAGCGTTGAGACAGATTTAGATGGAAACACCATATATTTT.

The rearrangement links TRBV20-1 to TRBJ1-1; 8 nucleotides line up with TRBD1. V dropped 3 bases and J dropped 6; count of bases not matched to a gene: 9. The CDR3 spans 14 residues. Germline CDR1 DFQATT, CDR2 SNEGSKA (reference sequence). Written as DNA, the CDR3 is TGCAGTGCTAGGGACAGGGAACTGGAGGCTGAAGCTTTCTTT. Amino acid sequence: CSARDRELEAEAFF.

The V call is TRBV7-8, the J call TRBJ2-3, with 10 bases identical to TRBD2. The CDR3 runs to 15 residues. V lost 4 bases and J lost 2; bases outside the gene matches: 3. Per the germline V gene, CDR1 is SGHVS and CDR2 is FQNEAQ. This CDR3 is CASSSLAGATDTQYF. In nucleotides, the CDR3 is TGTGCCAGCAGCTCTCTAGCGGGGGCCACAGATACGCAGTATTTT.

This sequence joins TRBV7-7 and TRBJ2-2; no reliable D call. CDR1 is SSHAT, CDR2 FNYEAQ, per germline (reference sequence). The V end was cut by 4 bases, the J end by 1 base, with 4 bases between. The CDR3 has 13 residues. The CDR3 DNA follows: TGTGCCAGCAGCTGGGGGAACACCGGGGAGCTGTTTTTT. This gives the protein CASSWGNTGELFF.

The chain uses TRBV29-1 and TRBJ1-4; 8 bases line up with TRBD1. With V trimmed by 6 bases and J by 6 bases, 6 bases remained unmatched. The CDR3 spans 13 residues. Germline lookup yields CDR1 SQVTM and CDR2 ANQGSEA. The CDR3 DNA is TGCAGCGTCGTCCCGGGACAGGATGAAAAACTGTTTTTT. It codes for CSVVPGQDEKLFF.

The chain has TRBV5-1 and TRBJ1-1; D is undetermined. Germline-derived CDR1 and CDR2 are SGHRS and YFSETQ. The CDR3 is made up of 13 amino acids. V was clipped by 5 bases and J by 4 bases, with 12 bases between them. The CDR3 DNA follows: TGCGCCAGCAGTCGATCGGGCTTCACTGAAGCTTTCTTT. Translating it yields CASSRSGFTEAFF.

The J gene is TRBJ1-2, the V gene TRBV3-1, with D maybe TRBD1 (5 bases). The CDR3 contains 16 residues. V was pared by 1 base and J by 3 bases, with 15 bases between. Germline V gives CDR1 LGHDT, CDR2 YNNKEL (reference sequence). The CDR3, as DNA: TGTGCCAGCAGCCAAGTCCGCGGACACCAGGACTATGGCTACACCTTC. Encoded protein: CASSQVRGHQDYGYTF.

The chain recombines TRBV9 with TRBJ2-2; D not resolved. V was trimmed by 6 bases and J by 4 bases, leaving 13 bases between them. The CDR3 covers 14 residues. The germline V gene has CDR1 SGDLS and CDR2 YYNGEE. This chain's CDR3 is CASTGLVSTGELFF. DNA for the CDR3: TGTGCCAGCACCGGCCTAGTTAGCACCGGGGAGCTGTTTTTT.

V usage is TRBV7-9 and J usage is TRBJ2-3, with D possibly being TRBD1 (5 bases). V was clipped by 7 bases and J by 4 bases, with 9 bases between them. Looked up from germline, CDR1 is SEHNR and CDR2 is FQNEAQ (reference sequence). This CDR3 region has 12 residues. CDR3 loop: CASNPGSDTQYF. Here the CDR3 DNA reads TGTGCCAGCAACCCAGGGTCAGATACGCAGTATTTT.

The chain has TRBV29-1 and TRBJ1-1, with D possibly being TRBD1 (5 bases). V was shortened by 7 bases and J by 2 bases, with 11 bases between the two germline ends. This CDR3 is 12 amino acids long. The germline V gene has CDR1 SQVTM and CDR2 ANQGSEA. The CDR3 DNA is TGCAGCGCTCCGGGGGGAAACACTGAAGCTTTCTTT. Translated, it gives CSAPGGNTEAFF.

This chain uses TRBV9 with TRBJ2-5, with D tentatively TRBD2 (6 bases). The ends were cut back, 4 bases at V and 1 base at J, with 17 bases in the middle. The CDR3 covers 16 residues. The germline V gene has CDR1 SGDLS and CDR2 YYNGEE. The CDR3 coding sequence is TGTGCCAGCAGCATAGGAGGGCCGGGCATCCAAGAGACCCAGTACTTC. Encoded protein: CASSIGGPGIQETQYF.